The table lists the clone carrying this T cell receptor beta chain with a few counts. V shed 5 bases and J 3 bases; nucleotides not matched to a gene: 7. Germline assignment: CDR1 MNHEY and CDR2 SMNVEV (reference sequence). The CDR3 is 14 residues long. Via MiXCR, TCRdb re-called the RT-PCR reads, giving one row per CDR3 protein. In the table there are more than 600,000 distinct CDR3 sequences, 14% of which are singletons. This TCR came from a female donor in good health, serving as a healthy control. What was sequenced was memory CD4+ T cells from blood. The V call is TRBV27, the J call TRBJ2-7, with 7 nucleotides matching TRBD2. CDR3 amino acids: CASSQPGGHYEQYF. In DNA, the CDR3 is TGTGCCAGCAGTCAGCCGGGAGGCCACTACGAGCAGTACTTC.